Given below is one TCR beta chain in context. Antigen: not known. The CDR3 loop spans 12 amino acids. From germline, CDR1 is SEHNR and CDR2 FQNEAQ (reference sequence). V was clipped by 1 base and J by 7 bases, with 5 bases between them. A minimum of one pre-ART and two post-ART PBMC samples existed for each donor. The data were obtained in a study of long-term antiretroviral therapy in people with HIV. Sequencing relied on immunoSEQ assay v3.0, run at survey level. TCRdb's table, derived via immunoSEQ multiplex PCR, lists solely in-frame clones and lacks some. This sample has tens of thousands of clones; about 72% occur once, and the top ten carry about 12%. Study-level points and caveats: Clonal expansions arising prior to ART prevailed in the repertoire at every time point. An increase in diversity followed ART, yet levels stayed below transplant donor controls. The blood, collected between about 2003 and 2017, was possibly taken under older ART regimens.

This rearrangement joins TRBV7-9 to TRBJ2-1; the D is unclear. The source material was unsorted PBMCs, sampled around 1.7 years before starting antiretroviral therapy. This receptor was obtained from a woman in her thirties or forties with HIV. CDR3 amino acids: CASSLESNEQFF. The DNA of the CDR3 is TGTGCCAGCAGCTTAGAATCTAATGAGCAGTTCTTC.